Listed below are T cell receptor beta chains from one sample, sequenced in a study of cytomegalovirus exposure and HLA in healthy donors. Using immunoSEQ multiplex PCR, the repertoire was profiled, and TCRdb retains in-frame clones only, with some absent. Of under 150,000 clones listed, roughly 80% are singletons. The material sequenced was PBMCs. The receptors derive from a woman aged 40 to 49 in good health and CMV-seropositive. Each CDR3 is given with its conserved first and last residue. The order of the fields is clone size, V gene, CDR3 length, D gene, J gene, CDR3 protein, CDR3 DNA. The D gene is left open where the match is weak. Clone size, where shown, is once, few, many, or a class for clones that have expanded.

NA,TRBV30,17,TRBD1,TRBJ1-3,CAWSVVPGQGQAGTIYF,TGTGCCTGGAGTGTAGTCCCGGGACAGGGCCAGGCGGGGACCATATATTTT
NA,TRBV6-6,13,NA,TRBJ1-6,CASEGVGNSPLHF,TGTGCCAGCGAGGGGGTTGGCAATTCACCCCTCCACTTT
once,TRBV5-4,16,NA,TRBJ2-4,CASSIGAGWAKNIQYF,TGTGCCAGCAGCATTGGGGCAGGATGGGCCAAAAACATTCAGTACTTC
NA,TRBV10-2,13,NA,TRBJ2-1,CASRESSYNEQFF,TGCGCCAGCCGCGAGAGCTCCTACAATGAGCAGTTCTTC
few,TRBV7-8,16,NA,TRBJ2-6,CASSPYRVGGANVLTF,TGTGCCAGCAGCCCCTACAGGGTGGGAGGGGCCAACGTCCTGACTTTC
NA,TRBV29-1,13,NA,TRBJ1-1,CSVGGRVGTEAFF,TGCAGCGTTGGGGGCAGGGTGGGCACTGAAGCTTTCTTT
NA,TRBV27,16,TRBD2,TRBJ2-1,CASSVGTSGSYNEQFF,TGTGCCAGCAGTGTCGGGACTAGCGGGAGCTACAATGAGCAGTTCTTC
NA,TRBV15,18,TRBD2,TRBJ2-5,CATSRDWTSGGAGETQYF,TGTGCCACCAGCAGAGACTGGACTAGCGGGGGGGCCGGGGAGACCCAGTACTTC
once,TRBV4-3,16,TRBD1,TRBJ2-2,CASSQQQGAITGELFF,TGCGCCAGCAGCCAGCAGCAGGGGGCGATCACCGGGGAGCTGTTTTTT
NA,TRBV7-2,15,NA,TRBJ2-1,CASSLGGQGGNEQFF,TGTGCCAGCAGCTTAGGAGGCCAAGGGGGTAATGAGCAGTTCTTC
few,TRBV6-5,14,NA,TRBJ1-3,CASSYDSSGNTIYF,TGTGCCAGCAGTTACGACAGCTCTGGAAACACCATATATTTT
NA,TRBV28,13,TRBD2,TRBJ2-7,CASRLAGAYEQYF,TGTGCCAGCAGGTTAGCGGGAGCCTACGAGCAGTACTTC
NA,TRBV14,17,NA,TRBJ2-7,CASSQEGKDWGSYEQYF,TGTGCCAGCAGCCAAGAAGGTAAGGACTGGGGCTCCTACGAGCAGTACTTC
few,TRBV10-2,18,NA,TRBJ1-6,CASSESGGSGLGYSPLHF,TGCGCCAGCAGTGAGTCTGGGGGGAGTGGATTAGGATATTCACCCCTCCACTTT
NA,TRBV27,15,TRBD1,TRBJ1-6,CASSSGGQINSPLHF,TGTGCCAGCTCCTCCGGGGGACAGATAAATTCACCCCTCCACTTT
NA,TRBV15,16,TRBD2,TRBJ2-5,CATSREASGMGETQYF,TGTGCCACCAGCAGAGAGGCTAGCGGGATGGGGGAGACCCAGTACTTC
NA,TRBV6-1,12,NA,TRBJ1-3,CASSDYGNTIYF,TGTGCCAGCAGTGATTATGGAAACACCATATATTTT
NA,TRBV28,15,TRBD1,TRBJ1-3,CASSPATGVGNTIYF,TGTGCCAGCAGCCCAGCCACAGGGGTTGGAAACACCATATATTTT
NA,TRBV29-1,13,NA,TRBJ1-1,CSAFDRLNTEAFF,TGCAGCGCCTTTGACAGGCTGAACACTGAAGCTTTCTTT
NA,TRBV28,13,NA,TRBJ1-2,CASALTGFYGYTF,TGTGCCAGCGCACTTACGGGATTCTATGGCTACACCTTC
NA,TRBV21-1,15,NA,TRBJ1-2,CASSKGTSPTYGYTF,TGTGCCAGCAGCAAAGGAACTAGCCCCACCTATGGCTACACCTTC
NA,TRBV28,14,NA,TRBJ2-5,CASSLSGPRKTQYF,TGTGCCAGCAGCCTTAGCGGTCCGCGAAAGACCCAGTACTTC
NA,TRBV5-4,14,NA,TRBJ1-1,CASSLPGMNTEAFF,TGTGCCAGCAGCCTTCCGGGGATGAACACTGAAGCTTTCTTT
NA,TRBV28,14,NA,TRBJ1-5,CASARMGSAQPQHF,TGTGCCAGCGCGCGTATGGGGAGCGCTCAGCCCCAGCATTTT
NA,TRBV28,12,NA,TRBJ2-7,CASSYSSYEQYF,TGTGCCAGCAGTTACTCCTCCTACGAGCAGTACTTC
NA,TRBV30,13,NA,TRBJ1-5,CAWSVDRTQPQHF,TGTGCCTGGAGTGTTGACAGGACTCAGCCCCAGCATTTT
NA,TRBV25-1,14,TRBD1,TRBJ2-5,CASSGRGLAETQYF,TGTGCCAGCAGTGGCAGGGGGCTAGCAGAGACCCAGTACTTC
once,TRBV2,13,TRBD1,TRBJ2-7,CASSPGTGREQYF,TGTGCCAGCAGCCCCGGGACAGGGCGGGAGCAGTACTTC
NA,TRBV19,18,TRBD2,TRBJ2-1,CASRRGTSGLARNNEQFF,TGTGCCAGTAGACGAGGGACATCTGGACTAGCGAGGAACAATGAGCAGTTCTTC
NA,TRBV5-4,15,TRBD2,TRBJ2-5,CASSLSGGTTETQYF,TGTGCCAGCAGTTTAAGCGGGGGGACTACAGAGACCCAGTACTTC
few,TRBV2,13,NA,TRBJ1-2,CASSDQANYGYTF,TGTGCCAGCAGTGATCAGGCTAACTATGGCTACACCTTC
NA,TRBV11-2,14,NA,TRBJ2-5,CASSLVGLFETQYF,TGTGCCAGCAGCTTAGTTGGGCTATTTGAGACCCAGTACTTC
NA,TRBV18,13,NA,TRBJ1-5,CASSPDRNQPQHF,TGTGCCAGCTCACCTGACAGGAATCAGCCCCAGCATTTT
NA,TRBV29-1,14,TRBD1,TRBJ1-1,CSGYRGGENTEAFF,TGCAGCGGATACAGGGGCGGCGAGAACACTGAAGCTTTCTTT
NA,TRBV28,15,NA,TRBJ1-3,CASIAGRGSGNTIYF,TGTGCCAGCATCGCCGGGCGGGGCTCTGGAAACACCATATATTTT
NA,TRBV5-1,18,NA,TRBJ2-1,CASSLGTGRLAGVDEQFF,TGCGCCAGCAGCTTGGGGACAGGGAGGTTAGCGGGAGTGGATGAGCAGTTCTTC
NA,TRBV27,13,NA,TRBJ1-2,CASSLNAGVVYTF,TGTGCCAGCAGTTTAAACGCCGGGGTAGTGTACACCTTC
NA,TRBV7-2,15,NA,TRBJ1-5,CASSSQGLGNQPQHF,TGTGCCAGCAGCTCCCAGGGTCTGGGCAATCAGCCCCAGCATTTT
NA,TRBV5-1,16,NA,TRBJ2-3,CASSPSGGLHTDTQYF,TGCGCCAGCAGCCCGTCTGGGGGACTTCACACAGATACGCAGTATTTT
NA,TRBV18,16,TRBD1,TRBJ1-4,CASSPNRGGTNEKLFF,TGTGCCAGCTCACCCAACAGGGGAGGAACTAATGAAAAACTGTTTTTT
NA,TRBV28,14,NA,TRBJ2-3,CASSLAGPTDTQYF,TGTGCCAGCAGTTTAGCGGGGCCCACAGATACGCAGTATTTT
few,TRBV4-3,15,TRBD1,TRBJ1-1,CASSPRGTGPTEAFF,TGCGCCAGCAGCCCCCGAGGGACAGGGCCCACTGAAGCTTTCTTT
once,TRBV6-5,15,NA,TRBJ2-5,CASSYIRGPQETQYF,TGTGCCAGCAGTTATATCCGGGGTCCACAAGAGACCCAGTACTTC
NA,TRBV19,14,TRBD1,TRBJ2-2,CASIDRDHTGELFF,TGTGCCAGTATCGACAGGGATCACACCGGGGAGCTGTTTTTT
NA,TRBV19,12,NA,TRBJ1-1,CASSQQNTEAFF,TGTGCCAGTAGTCAACAGAATACTGAAGCTTTCTTT
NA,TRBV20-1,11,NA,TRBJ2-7,CSARERREQYF,TGCAGTGCTAGAGAGCGTAGAGAGCAGTACTTC
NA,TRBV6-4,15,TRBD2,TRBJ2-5,CASRGTSVYQETQYF,TGTGCCAGCAGGGGGACTAGCGTATACCAAGAGACCCAGTACTTC
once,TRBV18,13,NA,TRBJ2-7,CASSPMGGGEQYF,TGTGCCAGCTCACCAATGGGAGGAGGCGAGCAGTACTTC
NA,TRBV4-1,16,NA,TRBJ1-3,CASSQDRGVSGNTIYF,TGCGCCAGCAGCCAAGACAGGGGAGTTTCTGGAAACACCATATATTTT